This TCR beta chain was recovered during a study of shared clonotypes between healthy human individuals (dated by TCRdb to about 2020). In terms of the full investigation: The cohort comprised two women and a few men aged 18 to 49 years. Leukapheresis yielded between about 0.94 and 9.5 billion PBMCs per donor. To increase sequencing depth and limit assay-specific biases, TCR repertoire library preparation and sequencing were carried out by different laboratories using diverse techniques. To estimate repertoire size and how much clonotype sharing occurs between individuals, the study deeply sequenced the blood TCR repertoires of five healthy adults.

Using the deep immunoSEQ assay, TCR CDR3 regions were amplified from genomic DNA by multiplex PCR. For each cell subset, the extracted genomic DNA was distributed evenly across all wells of several immunoSEQ 96-well plates, and each plate served as one replicate. For unsorted PBMC, each replicate PCR was loaded with 250 to 300 ng genomic DNA, equivalent to roughly 33,000 T cell genomes. Ten immunoSEQ deep assay plates were used to sequence the unsorted PBMC genomic DNA. Purified libraries were measured with a Qubit 3.0 fluorometer, size-checked on a Bioanalyzer 2100, and measured again with the KAPA Library Quantification kit. Each immunoSEQ 96-well plate was sequenced on its own single-read 150-cycle Illumina NextSeq 550 flow cell. Turning to the authors' computational methods: Because the immunoSEQ output held only junctional sequences and lacked quality scores, the filtering could not match the filtering applied to full-length reads. To assign V/J genes and CDR3, sequences were annotated against IMGT germline references using PyIR, a Python wrapper for IgBLAST v1.9. Reads with weak V/J assignments (E-value above 1e-6), missing CDR3, stop codons, out-of-frame junctions, or ambiguous translated residues were removed. V3J clonotypes were defined as sequences sharing an identical inferred V gene, J gene, and CDR3 amino acid sequence. Percentage overlap between repertoires was computed as shared unique clonotypes divided by the size of the smaller repertoire. RTK rarefaction, the Chao1 estimator, and Recon v2.1 estimates of unobserved clonotypes were used to assess repertoire richness. This is the immuneACCESS table as TCRdb keeps it, with only in-frame sequences that have V and J called. A part of the clones is gone; compared with another copy, unresolved V genes explain less than half, and the rest is unexplained. The V and J calls and clone size come from that table; D and trimming were worked out from the DNA. This sample comprises more than 400,000 clones, roughly 80% of them detected only once. The ten largest clones take up roughly 13% of the sample.

V and J are trimmed by 11 bases and 1 base, and the gene matches miss 10 bases of the junction. The CDR3 has 15 amino acids, counting the end cysteine and phenylalanine. Just the 45-base CDR3 DNA is kept, in frame starting at base 1. From the germline V gene, CDR1 is SNHLY and CDR2 is FYNNEI. Worth noting for this clone: The antigen it binds to is not known. A single base is all that separates this from a far larger clone, so a read error is likely.

Summary of the overall study and its limitations: Pairwise subsampling led to the expectation that sequencing depth would affect the degree of clonotype sharing among donors. The small number of donors limited the genetic and exposure-history diversity represented. Only blood was sampled, and tissue TCR repertoires likely differ from those in blood.

Healthy HIV-negative adults with no recently reported acute infections or vaccinations were included as donors. Every donor was a Caucasian adult living in Nashville, Tennessee, USA. For unsorted samples, about 85 million PBMCs were counted and genomic DNA was extracted with the QIAamp DNA Blood Mini kit. Blood was obtained by leukapheresis, after which PBMCs were separated by Ficoll-Histopaque density gradient centrifugation and cryopreserved in liquid nitrogen vapor phase. Specimen: PBMCs. The sequence links TRBV2 to TRBJ2-7, and 11 bases in between align with TRBD2. This clonotype originated in a woman aged 40-49 years in good health. Some clones in this sample may be carry-over from other donors' samples. The CDR3 region reads CAAPGASGRSYEQYF. The nucleotide sequence reads TGTGCCGCACCCGGGGCTAGCGGGAGGTCCTACGAGCAGTACTTC.